These 29 T cell receptor beta chains came from one sample sequenced in a study of early T cells in non-severe SARS-CoV-2 infection. MiXCR, run by TCRdb on the 5' RACE reads, gives a single entry per CDR3 protein. This sample yields fewer than 85,000 distinct CDR3 sequences, of which approximately 10% are seen a single time; more than 10% belongs to the top ten. Sequencing was performed on whole blood, taken at baseline. These receptors originate from an adult who was a healthcare worker with PCR-confirmed SARS-CoV-2 infection or an uninfected control (not recorded which).

This chain links TRBV20-1 with TRBJ2-5, with 9 bases lining up with TRBD2. Germline values: CDR1 DFQATT, CDR2 SNEGSKA (reference sequence). The trim removed 3 bases at V and 3 bases at J, leaving 5 bases unmatched. There are 14 residues in the CDR3. The chain's CDR3 is CSASALAGKETQYF. The DNA of the CDR3 is TGCAGTGCTAGCGCCCTAGCGGGGAAAGAGACCCAGTACTTC.

This clonotype has a count of ten or more. The rearrangement uses TRBV7-9 and TRBJ2-2; no definite D call. Germline assignment: CDR1 SEHNR and CDR2 FQNEAQ (reference sequence). Trimming shortened V by 3 bases and J by 5 bases, and 7 bases separated the two germline ends. CDR3 size: 13 residues. In nucleotides, the CDR3 is TGTGCCAGCAGCTTTGATTCTACCGGGGAGCTGTTTTTT. Translating it yields CASSFDSTGELFF.

This clonotype has only a few counts. V and J are TRBV20-1 and TRBJ1-6; D ambiguous. The CDR3 loop spans 8 amino acids. Germline CDR1 and CDR2: DFQATT and SNEGSKA (reference sequence). The V gene lost 5 bases and the J gene lost 16 bases, with 6 bases spanning the gap. The CDR3 protein is CSARFLHF. CDR3 nucleotides: TGCAGTGCTCGATTTCTCCACTTT.

In this sample, this clonotype turned up many times. The J gene is TRBJ2-3, the V gene TRBV2, with TRBD2 identical over 13 bases. The CDR3 runs to 15 residues. Germline assignment: CDR1 SNHLY and CDR2 FYNNEI. Losses at the gene ends were 6 bases for V and 5 bases for J; bases not matched to a gene: 5. Here the CDR3 DNA reads TGTGCCAGCAGCTTACTAGCGGGGGGGGGAGATACGCAGTATTTT. This codes for CASSLLAGGGDTQYF.

V and J are TRBV6-2 or TRBV6-3 and TRBJ2-3, with 13 nucleotides matching TRBD2. Germline CDR1 MNHEY, CDR2 SVGEGT. There are 16 residues in the CDR3. The ends lost 7 bases at V and 4 bases at J; junction bases unmatched: 8. The CDR3, as DNA: TGTGCCAGCAACCCTCTTGGACTAGCGGGGGCAGATACGCAGTATTTT. This gives the protein CASNPLGLAGADTQYF.

V usage is TRBV7-3 and J usage is TRBJ2-3; D is tentatively TRBD1 or TRBD2 (5 bases each). The germline CDR1 and CDR2 sequences are SGHTA and FQGTGA. V lost 1 base and J lost 3, with 11 bases in between. The CDR3 is made up of 15 amino acids. The CDR3 sequence is CASSLMGRETDTQYF. The CDR3 region has the DNA TGTGCCAGCAGCTTAATGGGCAGGGAGACAGATACGCAGTATTTT.

This chain uses TRBV20-1 with TRBJ1-1; TRBD1 aligns across 10 bases. The CDR3 consists of 15 residues. The germline V gene has CDR1 DFQATT and CDR2 SNEGSKA (reference sequence). With V trimmed by 5 bases and J by 4 bases, 10 bases remained unmatched. The CDR3 loop is CSAPGTGVGGTEAFF. The CDR3 DNA reads as TGCAGTGCTCCCGGGACAGGGGTCGGGGGCACTGAAGCTTTCTTT.

This clonotype was observed many times. The CDR3 DNA reads as TGTGCCAGCAGCCAGAATGAAGAGACCCAGTACTTC. The encoded protein is CASSQNEETQYF. This chain connects TRBV9 to TRBJ2-5; D not certain. The germline V and J ends were trimmed by 4 bases and 3 bases, with 7 bases remaining between them. Germline CDR1 reads SGDLS; CDR2 reads YYNGEE. The CDR3 spans 12 residues.

In its sample, this clonotype was seen a few times. This sequence joins TRBV30 and TRBJ1-1; no definite D call. V gave up 0 bases and J gave up 1 base, with 6 bases separating them. CDR1 and CDR2 (germline): GTSNPN, SVGIG (reference sequence). This CDR3 contains 13 residues. The CDR3 bases are TGTGCCTGGAGTGTACAAGAGAACACTGAAGCTTTCTTT. Translation gives CAWSVQENTEAFF. The complete variable domain, with remaining parts taken from reference TRBV30 and TRBJ1-1, reads SQTIHQWPATLVQPVGSPLSLECTVEGTSNPNLYWYRQAAGRGLQLLFYSVGIGQISSEVPQNLSASRPQDRQFILSSKKLLLSDSGFYLCAWSVQENTEAFFGQGTRLTVV.

This clonotype has only a few counts. This rearrangement joins TRBV28 to TRBJ1-5; D is uncertain. V lost 2 bases to trimming and J lost 8 bases, with 7 bases between them. The length of the CDR3 is 12 residues. Germline-derived CDR1 and CDR2 are MDHEN and SYDVKM. CDR3: CASSLTGKPQHF. CDR3 nucleotide sequence: TGTGCCAGCAGTTTAACCGGGAAGCCCCAGCATTTT.

The genes are TRBV6-2 or TRBV6-3 and TRBJ2-3; 10 bases align to TRBD2. CDR1 is MNHEY, CDR2 SVGEGT, per germline. CDR3 length: 17 amino acids. V lost 2 bases to trimming and J lost 3 bases; unmatched junction nucleotides: 8. Here the CDR3 DNA reads TGTGCCAGCAGTTACGTTACTAGCGGGGTTTCAACAGATACGCAGTATTTT. Amino acid sequence: CASSYVTSGVSTDTQYF.

The chain joins TRBV20-1 to TRBJ1-1; tentatively, D is TRBD1 (6 bases). The germline V gene encodes CDR1 DFQATT and CDR2 SNEGSKA (reference sequence). V was clipped by 1 base and J by 5 bases, with 11 bases between them. The CDR3 spans 13 residues. DNA of the CDR3: TGCAGTGCTAGAGCCTCAGGGGAGACTGAAGCTTTCTTT. It yields the protein CSARASGETEAFF.

This clonotype has just a few counts. This chain joins TRBV29-1 and TRBJ2-7, with D perhaps matching TRBD2 (6 bases). V was trimmed by 1 base and J by 6 bases, leaving 13 bases between them. Germline V gene lookup returns CDR1 SQVTM and CDR2 ANQGSEA. The CDR3 is 13 residues long. The CDR3 loop reads CSVEGVRGGEQYF. The CDR3 DNA follows: TGCAGCGTTGAAGGGGTTAGGGGAGGCGAGCAGTACTTC.

In its sample, this clonotype was seen a few times. The chain carries TRBV28 and TRBJ2-5; D gene uncertain. V was shortened by 3 bases and J by 4 bases, with 12 bases between the two germline ends. The CDR3 runs to 14 residues. The germline V gene has CDR1 MDHEN and CDR2 SYDVKM. The CDR3 sequence: CASSLGGFGETQYF. Written as DNA, the CDR3 is TGTGCCAGCAGTTTGGGCGGATTCGGAGAGACCCAGTACTTC.

This clonotype has a count of ten or more. The chain couples TRBV30 to TRBJ1-4; a possible D gene is TRBD1 (6 bases). Trimming pared 3 bases from V and 0 bases from J, leaving 17 bases between. Germline CDR1 and CDR2: GTSNPN and SVGIG (reference sequence). The CDR3 covers 17 residues. The CDR3 reads CAWSVFQGTATNEKLFF. The CDR3 DNA is TGTGCCTGGAGCGTCTTTCAGGGGACCGCAACTAATGAAAAACTGTTTTTT.

This clonotype was seen repeatedly, ten times or more. The chain has TRBV7-6 and TRBJ2-2, with D perhaps matching TRBD2 (5 bases). Trimming shortened V by 2 bases and J by 5 bases, and 6 bases separated the two germline ends. This CDR3 has 13 residues. CDR1 and CDR2 (germline): SGHVS, FNYEAQ. The CDR3 DNA is TGTGCCAGCAGCTTAAGCGGAACCGGGGAGCTGTTTTTT. It codes for CASSLSGTGELFF.

This clonotype was recorded many times. CDR3 nucleotide sequence: TGCAGTGCTGCGTCCCGGGACTTTCGCACAGATACGCAGTATTTT. Its translation is CSAASRDFRTDTQYF. The chain employs TRBV20-1 and TRBJ2-3, with D possibly TRBD2 on 6 matching bases. CDR1 is DFQATT and CDR2 is SNEGSKA in the germline V gene (reference sequence). This CDR3 comprises 15 residues. V was cut by 5 bases and J by 1 base, with 16 bases left in between.

This clonotype has ten or more counts. The chain recombines TRBV29-1 with TRBJ2-3, with D perhaps matching TRBD2 (6 bases). CDR1 and CDR2 (germline): SQVTM, ANQGSEA. This CDR3 contains 14 residues. Trimming removed 5 bases from V and 6 bases from J, with 18 bases in between. The CDR3 DNA reads TGCAGCGTTTTGGCGGGACTTTCCGTGGATACGCAGTATTTT. This translates into CSVLAGLSVDTQYF.

In its sample, this clonotype was seen a few times. The rearrangement joins TRBV20-1 to TRBJ2-3, with 10 bases identical to TRBD1. Germline CDR1 reads DFQATT; CDR2 reads SNEGSKA (reference sequence). The CDR3 loop spans 15 amino acids. Trimming cost V 5 bases and J 3 bases; bases outside gene matches: 8. The CDR3 sequence is CSALGGTGATDTQYF. For the CDR3, the DNA is TGCAGTGCTCTCGGCGGGACAGGGGCAACAGATACGCAGTATTTT.

The table lists this clonotype with many counts. The genes are TRBV12-3 or TRBV12-4 and TRBJ2-2; 7 bases are a match to TRBD2. The CDR3 consists of 15 residues. J lost 4 bases, V lost 10 bases, and 12 bases had no gene match. CDR3 DNA: TGTGCCACCAGGTTCTTGGGAGGGGTCACCGGGGAGCTGTTTTTT. The encoded protein is CATRFLGGVTGELFF.

This clonotype was observed a handful of times. The V gene is TRBV11-2, the J gene TRBJ1-1, with D hard to call. CDR1 is SGHAT, CDR2 FQNNGV, per germline. This CDR3 is 10 amino acids long. Trimming stripped 5 bases from V and 9 bases from J, with 7 bases between. The CDR3 coding sequence is TGTGCCAGCAGCCCCCCGCAAGCTTTCTTT. Encoded protein: CASSPPQAFF. The whole variable domain, remainder taken from reference TRBV11-2 and TRBJ1-1, is EAGVAQSPRYKIIEKRQSVAFWCNPISGHATLYWYQQILGQGPKLLIQFQNNGVVDDSQLPKDRFSAERLKGVDSTLKIQPAKLEDSAVYLCASSPPQAFFGQGTRLTVV.

This clonotype was recorded many times. The chain recombines TRBV18 with TRBJ2-3, with a possible D match to TRBD1 (5 bases). The J call may be mistaken, given a closer DNA end match to TRBJ1-5. This CDR3 comprises 15 residues. Germline loops: CDR1 KGHSH, CDR2 LQKENI. CDR3 DNA: TGTGCCAGCTCACCACCGGCAGGGAGAACAGATACGCAGCATTTT. Its protein product is CASSPPAGRTDTQHF.

This clonotype was seen a few times. V and J are TRBV6-2 or TRBV6-3 and TRBJ1-2; D gene unclear. Looked up from germline, CDR1 is MNHEY and CDR2 is SVGEGT. This CDR3 spans 15 amino acids. The V end was cut by 4 bases, the J end by 4 bases, with 16 bases between. The CDR3 spells CASSFGRTRAYGYTF. The CDR3 coding sequence is TGTGCCAGCAGTTTTGGCCGGACTCGGGCCTATGGCTACACCTTC.

This clonotype has just a few counts. The V and J genes are TRBV29-1 and TRBJ2-4, with D perhaps TRBD1 (6 bases). The CDR3 totals 13 residues. CDR1 SQVTM and CDR2 ANQGSEA come from the germline V gene. The germline V and J ends were trimmed by 4 bases and 4 bases, with 11 bases remaining between them. The CDR3 nucleotides read TGCAGCGTTGCTCAGGGGCAAAAAAACATTCAGTACTTC. Residues: CSVAQGQKNIQYF. The full variable domain, completed using reference TRBV29-1 and TRBJ2-4, is SAVISQKPSRDICQRGTSLTIQCQVDSQVTMMFWYRQQPGQSLTLIATANQGSEATYESGFVIDKFPISRPNLTFSTLTVSNMSPEDSSIYLCSVAQGQKNIQYFGAGTRLSVL.

Remarks on this clonotype: With a much larger clone just one base away, this may be a read error. This rearrangement joins TRBV3-1 to TRBJ2-5, with D uncertain. Germline CDR1 is LGHDT and CDR2 is YNNKEL (reference sequence). V was shortened by 0 bases and J by 5 bases, with 7 bases between the two germline ends. The CDR3 extends over 13 amino acids. CDR3 nucleotide sequence: TGTGCCAGCAGCCAAGAATTTGAGGAGACCCAGTACTTC. Residues: CASSQEFEETQYF.

In its sample, this clonotype is medium-sized. CDR3 protein: CASSLGGSAAYGYTF. CDR3 in DNA: TGTGCCAGCAGCTTAGGAGGGTCCGCAGCTTATGGCTACACCTTC. J is TRBJ1-2 and V is TRBV7-8, with D unresolved. The CDR3 loop spans 15 amino acids. V shed 1 base and J shed 5 bases, with 14 bases lying between them. CDR1 and CDR2 from the germline V gene are SGHVS and FQNEAQ.

This chain joins TRBV28 and TRBJ1-1, with no clear D. This CDR3 has 15 residues. Germline-derived CDR1 and CDR2 are MDHEN and SYDVKM. Trimming removed 2 bases at V and 5 bases at J, with 15 bases between. CDR3 sequence reads: CASSLVEVIQTEAFF. CDR3 DNA sequence: TGTGCCAGCAGTTTAGTCGAGGTTATCCAGACTGAAGCTTTCTTT. The full variable domain, with the rest looked up from reference TRBV28 and TRBJ1-1, is DVKVTQSSRYLVKRTGEKVFLECVQDMDHENMFWYRQDPGLGLRLIYFSYDVKMKEKGDIPEGYSVSREKKERFSLILESASTNQTSMYLCASSLVEVIQTEAFFGQGTRLTVV.

The chain recombines TRBV5-1 with TRBJ1-2; D unclear. The CDR3 runs 14 residues. Germline CDR1 and CDR2: SGHRS and YFSETQ. Deletions cut 0 bases from V and 4 bases from J, with 10 bases between. The CDR3 region is CASSLGQEPYGYTF. CDR3 in DNA: TGCGCCAGCAGCTTGGGTCAGGAACCCTATGGCTACACCTTC.

The rearrangement links TRBV5-5 to TRBJ2-5; D is unresolved. Germline-derived CDR1 and CDR2 are SGHKS and YYEKEE (reference sequence). V lost 4 bases and J 2 bases, leaving 9 bases between the germline ends. The CDR3 spans 13 residues. The CDR3 sequence is CASSGPDQETQYF. For the CDR3, the DNA is TGTGCCAGCAGCGGCCCAGATCAAGAGACCCAGTACTTC.